The 8 T cell receptor beta chains presented below share a single source sample, sequenced in a study of CD8 T cells in Susac syndrome. A quantity of 0.5 to 1 ug RNA underwent reverse transcription using random hexamers. TCRdb redid the calling of the immunoSEQ multiplex PCR reads with MiXCR, one entry per CDR3 protein. The table shows about 200,000 distinct CDR3 sequences, with 85% to 95% occurring only once. The specimen was CD4+ T cells from PBMCs. These TCRs come from a human donor with multiple sclerosis.

As DNA, the CDR3 is TGTGCCAGCAGCCCCGGTGCCTTCGACTATGGCTACACCTTC. Its protein product is CASSPGAFDYGYTF. V gene TRBV3-1 combines with J gene TRBJ1-2; D unresolved. CDR3 length: 14 amino acids. Trimming pared 4 bases from V and 3 bases from J, leaving 12 bases between. The germline V gene has CDR1 LGHDT and CDR2 YNNKEL (reference sequence).

This clonotype was seen only a few times. V gene TRBV3-1 combines with J gene TRBJ1-2; D is uncertain. From germline, CDR1 is LGHDT and CDR2 YNNKEL (reference sequence). Trimming stripped 4 bases from V and 8 bases from J, with 8 bases between. CDR3 length: 11 amino acids. The DNA for the CDR3 is TGTGCCAGCAGCCCCGGGGAGGGCTACACCTTC. Encoded protein: CASSPGEGYTF. Full variable domain (remainder filled in from reference TRBV3-1 and TRBJ1-2): DTAVSQTPKYLVTQMGNDKSIKCEQNLGHDTMYWYKQDSKKFLKIMFSYNNKELIINETVPNRFSPKSPDKAHLNLHINSLELGDSAVYFCASSPGEGYTFGSGTRLTVV.

The chain has TRBV3-1 and TRBJ2-7; the D gene is possibly TRBD2 (7 bases). The CDR3 is 20 amino acids. Trimming shortened V by 0 bases and J by 6 bases, and 30 bases separated the two germline ends. CDR1 is LGHDT and CDR2 is YNNKEL in the germline V gene (reference sequence). CDR3 DNA sequence: TGTGCCAGCAGCCAAGATTGGCCGAGTATGACGGGGGGCCGGACCTTCGAGCAGTACTTC. It encodes CASSQDWPSMTGGRTFEQYF.

The J gene is TRBJ2-1, the V gene TRBV20-1; TRBD2 matches 10 bases. CDR1 is DFQATT, CDR2 SNEGSKA, per germline (reference sequence). The junction had 5 bases not matched to a gene; V was cut back by 0 bases and J by 3 bases. This CDR3 contains 16 residues. The CDR3 reads CSARDPGLAVYNEQFF. The CDR3 DNA follows: TGCAGTGCTAGAGATCCCGGACTAGCGGTCTACAATGAGCAGTTCTTC.

The chain couples TRBV20-1 to TRBJ2-5; 7 bases align to TRBD1. V lost 3 bases and J lost 2; bases outside the gene matches: 0. Germline values: CDR1 DFQATT, CDR2 SNEGSKA (reference sequence). This CDR3 is built from 12 residues. Written as DNA, the CDR3 is TGCAGTGCTAGCAGGGGGCAAGAGACCCAGTACTTC. Protein: CSASRGQETQYF.

V gene TRBV15 combines with J gene TRBJ2-3; D is tentatively TRBD1 or TRBD2 (5 bases each). Germline V gives CDR1 LNHNV, CDR2 YYDKDF (reference sequence). Trimming took 0 bases from V and 9 from J, leaving 13 bases between them. The CDR3 length is 14 residues. In DNA form, the CDR3 reads TGTGCCACCAGCAGAGATCGGGGACGGGGCACGCAGTATTTT. It translates to CATSRDRGRGTQYF.

V gene TRBV12-3 or TRBV12-4 combines with J gene TRBJ1-5; D not resolved. The CDR3 runs to 18 residues. Trimming shortened V by 5 bases and J by 1 base, and 21 bases separated the two germline ends. The CDR3 DNA sequence: TGTGCCAGCAGTAGGGAAACTTGGGAGGCGGGCAGCAATCAGCCCCAGCATTTT. It specifies CASSRETWEAGSNQPQHF.

This chain connects TRBV18 to TRBJ2-7; 9 positions match TRBD1. CDR1 and CDR2 from the germline V gene are KGHSH and LQKENI. The CDR3 consists of 15 residues. V lost 3 bases and J lost 2; bases outside the gene matches: 5. The CDR3 sequence is CASSPGTGSPYEQYV. The CDR3 bases are TGTGCCAGCTCACCCGGGACAGGGTCTCCCTACGAGCAGTACGTC.